The 10 T cell receptor beta chains below all came from one sample that was sequenced in a study of post-analysis software for immune sequencing data. Broader study findings: Comparison of patients with controls showed roughly five TRBV segments more frequent in patients, TRBV5-6, TRBV5-1 and TRBV20-1 among them.

Every TCR beta cDNA library bore unique molecular identifiers. TCRdb called the PCR reads again in MiXCR, with one record for every CDR3 protein. There are roughly 800,000 distinct CDR3 sequences in the sample; roughly 30% occur only once, and more than 0.45% lies in the top ten. These TCRs' antigens remain unknown. The sequencing input was blood. These receptors came from a girl aged 10-17 years with multiple sclerosis.

This clonotype turned up a few times. The CDR3 bases are TGCAGTGCCCGGGTAGCGGGCAGCTCCTACGAGCAGTACTTC. Its translation is CSARVAGSSYEQYF. The chain carries TRBV20-1 and TRBJ2-7; 7 bases agree with TRBD2. Germline V CDR1 and CDR2: DFQATT, SNEGSKA (reference sequence). The CDR3 has 14 amino acids. With V trimmed by 6 bases and J by 0 bases, 8 bases remained unmatched.

This rearrangement joins TRBV11-2 to TRBJ1-1; D is unresolved. This CDR3 comprises 16 residues. Germline CDR1 SGHAT, CDR2 FQNNGV. V shed 4 bases and J shed 0 bases, with 15 bases lying between them. CDR3 loop: CASSWTERYMNTEAFF. In DNA form, the CDR3 reads TGTGCCAGCAGCTGGACGGAACGGTACATGAACACTGAAGCTTTCTTT.

This clonotype was detected a few times. The chain joins TRBV28 to TRBJ2-7; TRBD2 might be the D (5 bases). Germline V gene data show CDR1 as MDHEN and CDR2 as SYDVKM. The CDR3 covers 14 residues. The V end was cut by 6 bases, the J end by 0 bases, with 12 bases between. This CDR3 reads CASRNSASSYEQYF. The CDR3 nucleotides read TGTGCCAGCAGAAATAGCGCAAGCTCCTACGAGCAGTACTTC.

Only a few counts were recorded for this clonotype. The chain recombines TRBV29-1 with TRBJ1-2; D is possibly TRBD1 (6 bases). Looked up from germline, CDR1 is SQVTM and CDR2 is ANQGSEA. V was shortened by 6 bases and J by 1 base, with 15 bases between the two germline ends. The CDR3 is 14 amino acids. The CDR3 DNA reads TGCAGCGTAAGGGACAAGCCAGTTAACTATGGCTACACCTTC. Encoded protein: CSVRDKPVNYGYTF. Filled out from reference TRBV29-1 and TRBJ1-2, the complete variable domain reads SAVISQKPSRDICQRGTSLTIQCQVDSQVTMMFWYRQQPGQSLTLIATANQGSEATYESGFVIDKFPISRPNLTFSTLTVSNMSPEDSSIYLCSVRDKPVNYGYTFGSGTRLTVV.

There are many counts of this clonotype. This chain connects TRBV29-1 to TRBJ2-3; D gene unclear. This CDR3 is 14 amino acids long. CDR1 and CDR2 (germline): SQVTM, ANQGSEA. Between the trimmed V and J ends, which lost 4 bases and 6 bases, there was a span of 17 bases. The CDR3 DNA follows: TGCAGCGTTGGTTCTCACGGCCGAACGGATACGCAGTATTTT. This encodes CSVGSHGRTDTQYF.

The V and J genes are TRBV5-1 and TRBJ2-7; perhaps TRBD2 as D (6 bases). Between the trimmed V and J ends, which lost 4 bases and 4 bases, there was a span of 21 bases. Per germline, CDR1 SGHRS and CDR2 YFSETQ. This CDR3 is built from 16 residues. The CDR3 bases are TGCGCCAGCAGCCCTAGACGGGACTCGGAATCATACGAGCAGTACTTC. It specifies CASSPRRDSESYEQYF.

In this sample, this clonotype turned up a few times. The gene calls are TRBV29-1 and TRBJ2-1; D possibly corresponds to TRBD2 (6 bases). CDR3 size: 14 residues. CDR1 is SQVTM and CDR2 is ANQGSEA in the germline V gene. Trimming took off 7 bases at V and 10 bases at J, with 23 bases between the two ends. The CDR3 spells CSGAGTHNTEEQFF. CDR3 bases: TGCAGCGGGGCCGGGACTCACAACACGGAGGAGCAGTTCTTC.

This clonotype appeared a few times. The chain combines TRBV7-9 with TRBJ2-7, with D perhaps assigned TRBD1 or TRBD2 (7 bases each). The V and J ends lost 5 bases and 4 bases respectively, with 12 bases between them. From germline, CDR1 is SEHNR and CDR2 FQNEAQ (reference sequence). This CDR3 comprises 13 residues. The CDR3 DNA reads as TGTGCCAGCAGCCCCCAGGGGGGGTACGAGCAGTACTTC. Encoded protein: CASSPQGGYEQYF.

Concerning this clonotype: Germline is not matched at one junction end, which may reflect a read error. The chain couples TRBV10-3 to TRBJ2-3; no clear D gene. Germline CDR1 ENHRY, CDR2 SYGVKD. The CDR3 contains 17 residues. The CDR3 bases are TGTGCCATCAGTCGAAGAGACCCGGTCGAGGTTGCAGATATGCAGTATTTT. It is translated as CAISRRDPVEVADMQYF.

In its sample, this clonotype was seen a few times. V is TRBV20-1 and J is TRBJ2-7; D remains unclear. The CDR3 has 15 residues. V shed 6 bases and J shed 5 bases, with 23 bases lying between them. The germline CDR1 and CDR2 sequences are DFQATT and SNEGSKA (reference sequence). CDR3 sequence (DNA): TGCAGTGCCGACCTTACGGCGCTGGGCCTCGACGAGCAGTACTTC. Amino acid sequence: CSADLTALGLDEQYF.